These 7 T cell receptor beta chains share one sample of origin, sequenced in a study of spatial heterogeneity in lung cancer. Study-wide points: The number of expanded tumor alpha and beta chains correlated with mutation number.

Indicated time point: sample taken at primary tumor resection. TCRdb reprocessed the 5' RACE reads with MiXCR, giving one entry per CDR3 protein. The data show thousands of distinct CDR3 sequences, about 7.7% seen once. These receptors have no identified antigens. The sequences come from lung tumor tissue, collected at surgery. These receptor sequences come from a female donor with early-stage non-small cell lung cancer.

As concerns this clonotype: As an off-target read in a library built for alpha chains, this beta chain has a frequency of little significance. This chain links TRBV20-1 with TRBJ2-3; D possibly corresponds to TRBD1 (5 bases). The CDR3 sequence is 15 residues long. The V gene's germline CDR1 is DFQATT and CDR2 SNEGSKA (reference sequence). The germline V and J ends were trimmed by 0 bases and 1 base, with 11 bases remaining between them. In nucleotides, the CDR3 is TGCAGTGCTAGAGATTGGGGCGGACGCACAGATACGCAGTATTTT. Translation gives CSARDWGGRTDTQYF.

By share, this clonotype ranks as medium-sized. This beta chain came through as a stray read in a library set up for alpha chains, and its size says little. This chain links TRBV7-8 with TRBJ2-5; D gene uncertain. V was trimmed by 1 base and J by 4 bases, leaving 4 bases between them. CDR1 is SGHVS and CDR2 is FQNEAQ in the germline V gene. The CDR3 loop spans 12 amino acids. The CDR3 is CASSLVGETQYF. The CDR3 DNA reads TGTGCCAGCAGCTTAGTGGGAGAGACCCAGTACTTC.

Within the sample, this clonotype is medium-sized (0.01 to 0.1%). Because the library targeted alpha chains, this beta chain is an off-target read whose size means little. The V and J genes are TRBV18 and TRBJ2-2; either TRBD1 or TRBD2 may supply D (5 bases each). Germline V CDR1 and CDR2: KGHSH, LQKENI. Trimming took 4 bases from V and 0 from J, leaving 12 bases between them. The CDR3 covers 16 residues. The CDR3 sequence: CASSLIRDPNTGELFF. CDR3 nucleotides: TGTGCCAGCTCACTGATCCGGGACCCGAACACCGGGGAGCTGTTTTTT.

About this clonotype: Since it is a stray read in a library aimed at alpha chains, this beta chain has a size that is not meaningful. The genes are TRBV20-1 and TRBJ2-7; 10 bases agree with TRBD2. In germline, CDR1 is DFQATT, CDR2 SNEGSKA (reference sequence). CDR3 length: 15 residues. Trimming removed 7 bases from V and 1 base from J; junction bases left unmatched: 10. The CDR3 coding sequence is TGCAGTGGAAGGAGGCAGGGACTAGCGTCCTACGAGCAGTACTTC. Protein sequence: CSGRRQGLASYEQYF.

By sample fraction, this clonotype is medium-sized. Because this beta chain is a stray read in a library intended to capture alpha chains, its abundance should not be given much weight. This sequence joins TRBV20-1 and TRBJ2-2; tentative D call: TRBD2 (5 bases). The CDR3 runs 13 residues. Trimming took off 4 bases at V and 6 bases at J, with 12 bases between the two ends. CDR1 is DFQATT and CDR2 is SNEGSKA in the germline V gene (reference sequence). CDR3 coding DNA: TGCAGTGCTATGGGAGAACTCGCCGGGGAGCTGTTTTTT. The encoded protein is CSAMGELAGELFF.

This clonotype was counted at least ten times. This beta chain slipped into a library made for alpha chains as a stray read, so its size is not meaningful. The CDR3 sequence is CSAADPSGGTDTQYF. The CDR3 region has the DNA TGCAGTGCCGCCGACCCCAGCGGGGGCACAGATACGCAGTATTTT. The chain has TRBV20-1 and TRBJ2-3; 7 bases agree with TRBD2. V dropped 6 bases and J dropped 1; count of bases not matched to a gene: 10. Germline-derived CDR1 and CDR2 are DFQATT and SNEGSKA (reference sequence). CDR3 length: 15 residues.

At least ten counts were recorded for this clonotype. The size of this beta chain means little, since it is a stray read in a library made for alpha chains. CDR3 residues: CASRNGGTSPYNEQFF. In DNA, the CDR3 is TGTGCCAGCAGAAATGGGGGGACATCCCCCTACAATGAGCAGTTCTTC. V gene TRBV12-3 or TRBV12-4 combines with J gene TRBJ2-1; D may correspond to TRBD1 or TRBD2 (6 bases each). The CDR3 sequence is 16 residues long. Trimming removed 6 bases from V and 2 bases from J, with 17 bases in between.